The rows below give T cell receptor beta chains drawn from one sample of a study of T cells in Graves' hyperthyroidism and ophthalmopathy. TCRdb re-called the multiplex PCR reads through MiXCR, storing one row per CDR3 protein. The sample holds over 700,000 distinct CDR3 sequences, roughly a sixth seen once. Sequencing was done on a sample of blood. These receptors came from a woman in her 50s with Graves' hyperthyroidism that later progressed to Graves' ophthalmopathy. Each CDR3 is given with its conserved first and last residue. The order of the fields is CDR3 protein, CDR3 DNA, V gene, D gene, J gene, clone size. A D gene is named only where the DNA matches it firmly. For some rows the clone size is stated as once, few or many, or as a class when expanded; others skip it.

CASSVSMGGGNEQFF,TGTGCCAGCAGCGTATCAATGGGTGGAGGCAATGAGCAGTTCTTC,TRBV9,.,TRBJ2-1,few
CAWGRDEQYF,TGTGCCTGGGGTAGAGACGAGCAGTACTTC,TRBV30,.,TRBJ2-7,.
CASSYQREAFF,TGTGCCAGCAGCTACCAGAGAGAAGCTTTCTTT,TRBV7-9,.,TRBJ1-1,many
CASSWNNYGYTF,TGTGCCAGCAGCTGGAATAACTATGGCTACACCTTC,TRBV7-8,.,TRBJ1-2,few
CAIPRGVGGTF,TGTGCCATCCCACGGGGGGTCGGAGGAACCTTC,TRBV19,.,TRBJ1-2,.
CASSFGTGRNTEAFF,TGTGCCAGCAGCTTCGGGACAGGGAGGAACACTGAAGCTTTCTTT,TRBV13,TRBD1,TRBJ1-1,.
CATSRGQGAYEKLFF,TGTGCCACCAGCAGAGGACAGGGGGCCTATGAAAAACTGTTTTTT,TRBV15,TRBD1,TRBJ1-4,few
CASSILGGHTEAFF,TGTGCCAGTAGTATTCTCGGGGGGCACACTGAAGCTTTCTTT,TRBV19,.,TRBJ1-1,.
CASTRETYNSPLHF,TGTGCCAGCACCCGGGAGACCTATAATTCACCCCTCCACTTT,TRBV6-2/TRBV6-3,.,TRBJ1-6,few
CASSLTGGFQPQHF,TGTGCCAGCAGTTTAACAGGGGGTTTTCAGCCCCAGCATTTT,TRBV27,TRBD1,TRBJ1-5,.
CASSQDVSGTSNYGYTF,TGTGCCAGCAGCCAAGATGTTTCGGGGACCTCTAACTATGGCTACACCTTC,TRBV4-2,.,TRBJ1-2,.
CASSYLGGNEQFF,TGTGCCAGCAGTTACTTGGGGGGGAATGAGCAGTTCTTC,TRBV6-6,TRBD2,TRBJ2-1,.
CAISDLARPLTSGGYEQYF,TGTGCCATCAGTGATCTAGCTAGACCCTTGACTAGCGGGGGGTACGAGCAGTACTTC,TRBV10-3,TRBD2,TRBJ2-7,.
CSARDVDTRNGYTF,TGCAGTGCTAGAGACGTCGACACGCGAAACGGCTACACCTTC,TRBV20-1,.,TRBJ1-2,few
CASSLRTRYGYTF,TGTGCCAGCAGTTTGAGGACACGCTATGGCTACACCTTC,TRBV12-3/TRBV12-4,.,TRBJ1-2,.
CASHQEGDTQYF,TGTGCCAGCCACCAGGAGGGAGATACGCAGTATTTT,TRBV7-9,.,TRBJ2-3,many
CASSLEVQGLGTDTQYF,TGTGCCAGCAGCTTAGAGGTACAGGGCCTGGGCACAGATACGCAGTATTTT,TRBV11-3,.,TRBJ2-3,many
CSVEDATGDQWQFF,TGCAGCGTTGAAGACGCGACAGGCGACCAATGGCAGTTCTTC,TRBV29-1,.,TRBJ2-1,.
CASSSGDGRNYGYTF,TGCGCCAGCAGCTCAGGGGACGGCCGAAATTATGGCTACACCTTC,TRBV5-1,.,TRBJ1-2,few
CASSFRGGLTNYGYTF,TGTGCCAGCAGCTTTCGTGGGGGGCTGACTAACTATGGCTACACCTTC,TRBV11-2,.,TRBJ1-2,many
CASSPRLAGGPRDNEQFF,TGTGCCAGCAGCCCGAGACTAGCGGGGGGGCCGAGAGATAATGAGCAGTTCTTC,TRBV12-3/TRBV12-4,TRBD2,TRBJ2-1,.
CASSQTGRGDTGELFF,TGTGCCAGCAGCCAAACGGGAAGGGGAGACACCGGGGAGCTGTTTTTT,TRBV6-1,.,TRBJ2-2,.
CSARDPSGRDTGELFF,TGCAGTGCTAGAGACCCGAGCGGGAGGGACACCGGGGAGCTGTTTTTT,TRBV20-1,TRBD2,TRBJ2-2,.
CAISELAGDIEAFF,TGTGCCATCAGTGAGCTGGCAGGGGACATTGAAGCTTTCTTT,TRBV10-3,.,TRBJ1-1,.
CSATGYVEKLFF,TGCAGTGCCACTGGATATGTTGAAAAACTGTTTTTT,TRBV20-1,.,TRBJ1-4,.
CASSYRGPADTQYF,TGTGCCAGCAGTTACAGGGGGCCCGCAGATACGCAGTATTTT,TRBV6-5,TRBD1,TRBJ2-3,.
CASSLWQGYDEQYF,TGTGCCAGCAGTTTATGGCAGGGGTACGACGAGCAGTACTTC,TRBV27,.,TRBJ2-7,few
CSARDGTGGSQPQHF,TGCAGTGCTAGAGATGGGACAGGGGGAAGTCAGCCCCAGCATTTT,TRBV20-1,TRBD1,TRBJ1-5,.
CASSQDRAGEGETQYF,TGTGCCAGCAGCCAAGATAGGGCAGGGGAGGGAGAGACCCAGTACTTC,TRBV3-1,.,TRBJ2-5,many
CASSFSGTGGKDTQYF,TGTGCCAGCAGTTTCTCCGGGACAGGGGGCAAAGATACGCAGTATTTT,TRBV12-3/TRBV12-4,TRBD1,TRBJ2-3,many